Listed below are T cell receptor beta chains from one sample, sequenced in a study of blood T cell repertoires in COVID-19. Assay used: immunoSEQ multiplex PCR; TCRdb lists only in-frame clones, some missing. The sample lists 250,000 or so clones, approximately 83% seen once, with around 3.7% in the top ten. What was sequenced was PBMCs or T cells enriched from blood (not recorded which). These receptor sequences come from a man aged 50 or older who had recovered from COVID-19. The CDR3 runs from the conserved cysteine through the conserved F or W. D genes are given only for firm matches. The size of a clone is reported for some rows only, either as once, few or many, or as a class for expanded clones.

clone_size d_call j_call v_call cdr3_nt cdr3_aa
NA NA TRBJ1-2 TRBV20-1 TGCAGTGCTAGTATGCAGGAAAACTATGGCTACACCTTC CSASMQENYGYTF
NA NA TRBJ1-6 TRBV27 TGTGCCAGCAGTTTTTCGGGGGGGAGTATAAATTCACCCCTCCACTTT CASSFSGGSINSPLHF
NA NA TRBJ2-1 TRBV5-4 TGTGCCAGCAGCGATGCCGGGACACTGAGGGGCAATGAGCAGTTCTTC CASSDAGTLRGNEQFF
NA TRBD2 TRBJ2-7 TRBV7-2 TGTGCCAGCAGACCTCCGACCGGGGGGGGAACTACCTACGAGCAGTACTTC CASRPPTGGGTTYEQYF
NA TRBD2 TRBJ2-7 TRBV10-3 TGTGCCACCCACGGGACTAGCGGGAGGGGGGTGGACGAGCAGTACTTC CATHGTSGRGVDEQYF
few NA TRBJ1-1 TRBV29-1 TGCAGCGTTGAAGTCAGGGGGAACACTGAAGCTTTCTTT CSVEVRGNTEAFF
NA NA TRBJ1-1 TRBV12-3/TRBV12-4 TGTGCCAGCAGTTTAGGAGGTAGAGGTGAAGCTTTCTTT CASSLGGRGEAFF
once TRBD1 TRBJ1-5 TRBV19 TGTGCCAGTAGTACCACAGGGGGCAATCAGCCCCAGCATTTT CASSTTGGNQPQHF
NA NA TRBJ2-7 TRBV6-5 TGTGCCAGCAGTTACCAGTCTAGCGCCTACGAGCAGTACTTC CASSYQSSAYEQYF
NA TRBD2 TRBJ2-3 TRBV7-2 TGTGCCAGCAGCTCCCTCGGGACTAGCGGGAGTTTAGGCGCAGATACGCAGTATTTT CASSSLGTSGSLGADTQYF
NA TRBD2 TRBJ2-1 TRBV10-2 TGCGCCGGCATCGGCGGGGGAGCGGGGGATGAGCAGTTCTTC CAGIGGGAGDEQFF
NA NA TRBJ2-3 TRBV15 TGTGCCACCAGCAGAGGCCAAGGGTTCACTAGAGCAGATACGCAGTATTTT CATSRGQGFTRADTQYF
NA TRBD1 TRBJ2-7 TRBV5-1 TGCGCCAGCAGCCCGGGACAGATCTCCTACGAGCAGTACTTC CASSPGQISYEQYF
NA NA TRBJ2-7 TRBV29-1 TGCAGCGTCGAAAGTGGGCCGAGATACGAGCAGTACTTC CSVESGPRYEQYF
NA NA TRBJ2-7 TRBV5-1 TGCGCCAGCAGCGAGGTTCCTTCCTACGAGCAGTACTTC CASSEVPSYEQYF
NA TRBD2 TRBJ2-1 TRBV4-1 TGCGCCAGCAGCCAAGGGGATAGCGGGGGGCTCAATGAGCAGTTCTTC CASSQGDSGGLNEQFF
NA TRBD1 TRBJ1-5 TRBV6-5 TGTGCCGCGAGAGTAAACAGGGGGCCTCGTCAGCCCCAGCATTTT CAARVNRGPRQPQHF
NA NA TRBJ2-1 TRBV2 TGTGCCAGCAGTGTATTAGGGGGGGCGACTGAGCAGTTCTTC CASSVLGGATEQFF
NA NA TRBJ1-3 TRBV5-1 TGCGCCAGCAGCTTGTACTCTGGAAACACCATATATTTT CASSLYSGNTIYF
NA TRBD1 TRBJ2-3 TRBV5-1 TGCGCCAGCAGCCGGGACAGGGGCACAGATACGCAGTATTTT CASSRDRGTDTQYF
NA NA TRBJ1-2 TRBV21-1 TGTGCCAGCAGCAAGCGAAGGGGTTGGACAGTAGGCTCTGGCTACACCTTC CASSKRRGWTVGSGYTF
NA NA TRBJ2-7 TRBV18 TGTGCCAGCTCACCAGGCGGGACCCACGAGCAGTACTTC CASSPGGTHEQYF
NA NA TRBJ2-4 TRBV29-1 TGCAGCGTTAGCCACTTAGCCAAAAACATTCAGTACTTC CSVSHLAKNIQYF
once NA TRBJ1-2 TRBV28 TGTGCCAGCAGTTCTTTCGGCGGCTTAAGGACACGCAACTATGGCTACACCTTC CASSSFGGLRTRNYGYTF
NA TRBD1 TRBJ1-5 TRBV7-9 TGTGCCAGCAGTACTGACAGGGTGGCAGGGAGCAATCAGCCCCAGCATTTT CASSTDRVAGSNQPQHF
NA NA TRBJ1-5 TRBV6-2/TRBV6-3 TGTGCCAGCAGTTACCCGACAGATTATAGCAATCAGCCCCAGCATTTT CASSYPTDYSNQPQHF
NA NA TRBJ1-2 TRBV20-1 TGCAGTGCTGGGGACAAAATTGGCTACACCTTC CSAGDKIGYTF
NA TRBD1 TRBJ1-1 TRBV10-1 TGCGCCAGCAGTGACCCGGGACAGGGTAGCTATTTGAAGCTTTTCTTT CASSDPGQGSYLKLFF
NA NA TRBJ2-3 TRBV5-1 TGCGCCAGCAGCTTGGCCGGACAGCGGAGAGATACGCAGTATTTT CASSLAGQRRDTQYF
NA TRBD1 TRBJ1-2 TRBV5-4 TGTGCCAGCAGCACTCCGGGACAGGCCTATGGCTACACCTTC CASSTPGQAYGYTF
NA NA TRBJ1-2 TRBV2 TGTGCCAGCAGTGTATCATTTCCCACATATGGCTACACCTTC CASSVSFPTYGYTF
NA TRBD1 TRBJ2-7 TRBV6-2/TRBV6-3 TGTGCCAGCAGTTACCCCCTCCTGGACAGGGGGGATACTTACGAGCAGTACTTC CASSYPLLDRGDTYEQYF
NA TRBD1 TRBJ1-1 TRBV10-2 TGCGCCAGCAGTTATCAGGGGGCGATCATGAACACTGAAGCTTTCTTT CASSYQGAIMNTEAFF
few TRBD1 TRBJ2-3 TRBV6-5 TGTGCCAGCAGTTACTTTAGAACAGGGGGCCCAGATACGCAGTATTTT CASSYFRTGGPDTQYF
NA TRBD1 TRBJ1-1 TRBV9 TGTGCCAGCAGCCCTAGACAGGGTATGAACACTGAAGCTTTCTTT CASSPRQGMNTEAFF
NA NA TRBJ2-7 TRBV11-2 TGTGCCAGCAGCCGCTACGAGCAGTACTTC CASSRYEQYF
few NA TRBJ1-4 TRBV24-1 TGTGCCACCAGTGCAGGGTATAATGAAAAACTGTTTTTT CATSAGYNEKLFF
NA NA TRBJ2-5 TRBV28 TGTGCCAGCAGTTTTAAAGAGACCCAGTACTTC CASSFKETQYF
NA NA TRBJ2-2 TRBV7-2 TGTGCCAGCAGCTTAGACCCCGGCCTAGCGATCACCGGGGAGCTGTTTTTT CASSLDPGLAITGELFF
NA NA TRBJ1-2 TRBV7-3 TGTGCCAGCAGCTTATCTCACAGGGACTATGGCTACACCTTC CASSLSHRDYGYTF
NA NA TRBJ1-3 TRBV12-3/TRBV12-4 TGTGCCAGCAGTTCCGGGAGTGGAAACACCATATATTTT CASSSGSGNTIYF
NA TRBD2 TRBJ2-3 TRBV5-6 TGTGCCAGCAGTCCCACGCGTGGACTAGCGGACTTCACAGATACGCAGTATTTT CASSPTRGLADFTDTQYF